This T cell receptor beta chain was captured in a study of spatial heterogeneity in lung cancer. Overall study context: Among detected sequences, beta-chain ones consistently exceeded alpha-chain ones in number. The study observed each unique TCR and UMI combination more than ten times on average in raw reads. Points from the study as a whole: Follow-up blood showed ubiquitous expanded tumor TCRs less than blood at resection did.

Stated time point: blood at routine non-recurrence follow-up after resection. Tumor, nontumor lung or frozen PBMC supplied whole RNA that was sequenced unsorted. In regard to this clonotype: The antigen remains undetermined.

The CDR3 sequence is 11 residues long. Germline-derived CDR1 and CDR2 are GTSNPN and SVGIG (reference sequence). Trimming stripped 2 bases from V and 3 bases from J, with 2 bases between. TCRdb reprocessed the 5' RACE reads via MiXCR and lists one record per CDR3 protein. The sample gives a few thousand distinct CDR3 sequences, 26% of which show up once; 4.5% to 6.5% is in the top ten. The rearrangement links TRBV30 to TRBJ1-3; D is unresolved. The specimen comprised PBMCs, sampled at follow-up. The receptor comes from a male donor with early-stage non-small cell lung cancer. The CDR3: CAWSFGNTIYF. In nucleotides, the CDR3 is TGTGCCTGGAGTTTTGGAAACACCATATATTTT.